Sequencing of this T cell receptor (beta chain) was carried out in a study of Graves' ophthalmopathy and Graves' hyperthyroidism. This clonotype was recorded a few times. The antigen is not known. The study's findings and limits: Sensitivity reached roughly 71% and specificity just under 75% when the model predicted ophthalmopathy progression. Using a 13-signature model, the authors split ophthalmopathy from stable hyperthyroidism, with about 90% sensitivity and around 84% specificity.

This CDR3 comprises 16 residues. CDR1 and CDR2 from the germline V gene are MNHNS and SASEGT. V was pared by 4 bases and J by 5 bases, with 13 bases of the junction left unmatched. Researchers took RNA transcripts and amplified TCR beta CDR3 regions from them. HTBI-primed RT-PCR formed the first round, and a multiplex PCR formed the second. TCRdb re-called the multiplex PCR reads through MiXCR, storing one row per CDR3 protein. The sample lists a few hundred thousand distinct CDR3 sequences; 21% were seen once. The chain recombines TRBV6-1 with TRBJ1-2, with 7 bases matching TRBD1. The sequence derives from a woman aged 18-35 years with stable Graves' hyperthyroidism. Source material: peripheral blood. CDR3 DNA sequence: TGTGCCAGCAGTGGAGGGGGACAGTCTCCGATATATGGCTACACCTTC. Translated: CASSGGGQSPIYGYTF.